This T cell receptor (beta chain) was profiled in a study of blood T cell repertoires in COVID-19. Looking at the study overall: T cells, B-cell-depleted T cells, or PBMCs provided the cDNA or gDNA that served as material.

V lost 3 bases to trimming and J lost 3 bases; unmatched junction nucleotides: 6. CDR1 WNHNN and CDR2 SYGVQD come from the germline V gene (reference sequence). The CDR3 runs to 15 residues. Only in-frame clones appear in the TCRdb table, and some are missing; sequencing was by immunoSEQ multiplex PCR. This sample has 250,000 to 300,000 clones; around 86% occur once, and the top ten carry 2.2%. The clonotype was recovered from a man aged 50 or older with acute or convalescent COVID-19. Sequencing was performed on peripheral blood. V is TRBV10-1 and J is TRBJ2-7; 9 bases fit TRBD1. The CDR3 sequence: CASSDPGTGYYEQYF. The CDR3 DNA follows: TGCGCCAGCAGTGATCCCGGGACAGGGTACTACGAGCAGTACTTC.